The clone carrying this TCR beta chain was counted between two and nine times. The antigen remains unidentified. Built from TCR beta cDNA, the libraries had unique molecular identifiers in them. Via MiXCR, TCRdb re-called the PCR reads, giving one row per CDR3 protein. The sample yields under 650,000 distinct CDR3 sequences, roughly 46% seen once. The sample originates from a study of post-analysis software for immune sequencing data. Study background: Relapsing-remitting, secondary progressive and progressive-relapsing forms of multiple sclerosis all featured among disease courses.

The CDR3 covers 16 residues. The germline V and J ends were trimmed by 3 bases and 0 bases, with 14 bases remaining between them. Germline-derived CDR1 and CDR2 are ENHRY and SYGVKD. Broader study findings: In patients, 4 to 6 TRBV segments were more frequent than in controls, with TRBV5-6, TRBV5-1 and TRBV20-1 among them. Multiple sclerosis patients had significantly lower normalized Chao1 diversity than controls. Strong co-clustering by F measure was evident for samples that had been prepared in the same batch.

The TCR comes from a girl between 5 and 17 years old with multiple sclerosis. This sequence joins TRBV10-3 and TRBJ1-2, with D possibly TRBD1 on 5 matching bases. The sequencing input was blood. CDR3 in DNA: TGTGCCATCAGTGACTCCCTAGGGGAGGCTAACTATGGCTACACCTTC. This translates into CAISDSLGEANYGYTF.